This T cell receptor beta chain appears in the sequencing data of a study of T-cell memory formation after mild COVID-19. Whole-study findings and limits: The finding that pre-infection memory included some responding clones suggested that cross-reactive memory joined. Contracting CD8+ clones were enriched in EMRA, CD4+ mainly in CM and EM. Contracting clones from day 15 to 85 had balanced CD4/CD8; later expanders favoured CD4+.

TCR alpha and TCR beta cDNA libraries with sample barcodes and UMIs came from 5'RACE using constant-segment primers. MiXCR, applied by TCRdb to the 5' RACE reads, yields one record per CDR3 protein. The repertoire holds some 450,000 distinct CDR3 sequences, with about 20% as singletons. V was pared by 5 bases and J by 5 bases, with 18 bases between. The germline V gene has CDR1 SGHVS and CDR2 FNYEAQ. The CDR3 runs 16 residues. With regard to this clonotype: Its antigen is unidentified.

Sequencing input: PBMCs or a T cell subset sorted from them (not recorded which). The V and J genes are TRBV7-6 and TRBJ2-2; D tentatively fits TRBD1 or TRBD2 (5 bases each). This receptor was taken from a man younger than 35 who had mild COVID-19 (a few samples of this study predate the infection). Cell type and time point are not known. CDR3 DNA sequence: TGTGCCAGCAGCCCGCAGGGACCGAGTACTACCGGGGAGCTGTTTTTT. Amino acids: CASSPQGPSTTGELFF.